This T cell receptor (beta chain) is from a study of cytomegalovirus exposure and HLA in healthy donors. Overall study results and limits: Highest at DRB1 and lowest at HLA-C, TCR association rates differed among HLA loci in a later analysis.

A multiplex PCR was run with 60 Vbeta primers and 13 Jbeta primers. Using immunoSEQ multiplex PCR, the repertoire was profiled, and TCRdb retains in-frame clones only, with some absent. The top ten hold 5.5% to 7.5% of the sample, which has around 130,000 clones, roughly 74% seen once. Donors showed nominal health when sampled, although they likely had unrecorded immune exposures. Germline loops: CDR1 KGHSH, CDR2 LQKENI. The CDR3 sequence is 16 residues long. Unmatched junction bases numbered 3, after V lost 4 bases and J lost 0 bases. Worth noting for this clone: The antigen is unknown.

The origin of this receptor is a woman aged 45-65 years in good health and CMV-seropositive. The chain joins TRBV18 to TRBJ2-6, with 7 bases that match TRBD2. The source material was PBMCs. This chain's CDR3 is CASSREGVSGANVLTF. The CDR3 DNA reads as TGTGCCAGCTCACGGGAGGGTGTCTCTGGGGCCAACGTCCTGACTTTC.